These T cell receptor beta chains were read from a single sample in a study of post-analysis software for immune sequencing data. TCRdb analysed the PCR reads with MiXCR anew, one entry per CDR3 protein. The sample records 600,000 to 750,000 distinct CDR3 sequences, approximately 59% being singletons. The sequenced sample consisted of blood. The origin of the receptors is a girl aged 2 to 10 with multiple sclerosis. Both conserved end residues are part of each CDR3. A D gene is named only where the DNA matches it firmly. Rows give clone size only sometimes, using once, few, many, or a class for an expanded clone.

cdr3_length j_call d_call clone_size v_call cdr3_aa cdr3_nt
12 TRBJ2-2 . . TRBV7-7 CGTGRNTGELFF TGTGGAACGGGGAGAAACACCGGGGAGCTGTTTTTT
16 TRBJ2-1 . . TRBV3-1 CASSQGSRRGSHGQFF TGTGCCAGCAGCCAAGGCTCCCGTAGGGGCTCCCATGGGCAGTTCTTC
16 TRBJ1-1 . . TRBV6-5 CASSYSGRGLATEAFF TGTGCCAGCAGTTACTCGGGCAGGGGTCTGGCCACTGAAGCTTTCTTT
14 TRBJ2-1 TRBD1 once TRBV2 CASRVTGAGNEQFF TGTGCCAGCAGGGTCACAGGGGCGGGCAATGAGCAGTTCTTC
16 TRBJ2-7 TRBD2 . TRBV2 CASRRGLAGAHGEQYF TGTGCCAGCAGGAGAGGACTAGCGGGTGCCCACGGGGAGCAGTACTTC
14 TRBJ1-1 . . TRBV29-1 CSVLPGTSLGEAFF TGCAGCGTCCTTCCCGGGACCTCACTGGGTGAAGCTTTCTTT
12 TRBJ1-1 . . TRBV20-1 CSARGRATEAFF TGCAGTGCTAGAGGGAGGGCCACTGAAGCTTTCTTT
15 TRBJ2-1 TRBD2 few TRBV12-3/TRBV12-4 CASSLLSGGPNEQFF TGTGCCAGCAGTTTACTATCGGGAGGGCCGAATGAGCAGTTCTTC
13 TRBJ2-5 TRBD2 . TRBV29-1 CGVETSGVLTQYF TGCGGCGTTGAAACTAGCGGGGTGCTGACCCAGTACTTC
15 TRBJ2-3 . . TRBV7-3 CASSQTSRYTDTQYF TGTGCCAGCAGCCAAACTAGCAGGTACACAGATACACAGTATTTT
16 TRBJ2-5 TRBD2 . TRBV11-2 CASSLLAGDLQETQYF TGTGCCAGCAGCTTACTAGCGGGGGACCTCCAAGAGACCCAGTACTTT
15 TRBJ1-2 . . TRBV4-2 CASSQDRTTYYGYTF TGTGCCAGCAGCCAAGACCGGACAACTTACTATGGCTACACCTTC
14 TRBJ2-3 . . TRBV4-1 CASSQREGGDTRYF TGCGCCAGCAGCCAAAGAGAGGGGGGGGATACGCGGTATTTT
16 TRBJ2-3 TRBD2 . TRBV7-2 CASSLGAGHRTDTQYF TGTGCCAGCAGCTTAGGAGCGGGGCACCGCACAGATACGCAGTATTTT
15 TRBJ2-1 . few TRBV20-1 CSAGIHNGVYNEQFF TGCAGTGCTGGCATTCATAACGGGGTTTACAATGAGCAGTTCTTC
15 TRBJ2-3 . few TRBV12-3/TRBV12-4 CASSLRDPLTDTQYF TGTGCCAGCAGTTTAAGGGATCCATTAACAGATACGCAGTATTTT
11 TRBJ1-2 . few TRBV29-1 CSVDRTYGYTF TGCAGCGTTGACAGGACCTATGGCTACACCTTC
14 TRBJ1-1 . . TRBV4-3 CASSQERGGPEAFF TGCGCCAGCAGCCAAGAACGGGGGGGCCCTGAAGCTTTCTTT
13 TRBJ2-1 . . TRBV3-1 CASSQEVSNEQFF TGTGCCAGCAGCCAAGAGGTCTCCAATGAGCAGTTCTTC
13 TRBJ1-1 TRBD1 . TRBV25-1 CASTGQLNTEAFF TGTGCCAGCACGGGACAGCTGAACACTGAAGCTTTCTTT
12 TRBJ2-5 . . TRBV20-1 CSVQAPQGTQYF TGCAGTGTTCAGGCGCCCCAAGGGACCCAGTACTTC
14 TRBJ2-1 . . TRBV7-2 CASSSLGGGSEQFF TGTGCCAGCAGCTCCTTGGGTGGGGGCAGTGAGCAGTTCTTC
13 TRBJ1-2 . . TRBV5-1 CASSSDGFYGYTF TGCGCCAGCAGCTCGGACGGGTTCTATGGCTACACCTTC
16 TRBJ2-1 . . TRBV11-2 CASTAGTFVGGNEQFF TGTGCCAGCACCGCGGGGACATTTGTGGGGGGCAATGAGCAGTTCTTC
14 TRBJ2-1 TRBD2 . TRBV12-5 CASGLNGRVNEQFF TGTGCTAGTGGTTTGAACGGGAGGGTGAATGAGCAGTTCTTC
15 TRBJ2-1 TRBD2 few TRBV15 CATSIGVAGGHEQFF TGTGCCACCAGCATTGGGGTAGCGGGGGGGCATGAGCAGTTCTTC
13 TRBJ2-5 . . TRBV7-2 CASSWAGPETQYF TGTGCCAGCAGCTGGGCGGGACCAGAGACCCAGTACTTC
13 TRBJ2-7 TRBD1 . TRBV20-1 CSAPGQGAYEQYF TGCAGTGCTCCGGGACAGGGGGCATACGAGCAGTACTTC
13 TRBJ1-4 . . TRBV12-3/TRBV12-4 CASSPLGGEKLFF TGTGCCAGCAGTCCTTTGGGGGGGGAAAAACTGTTTTTT
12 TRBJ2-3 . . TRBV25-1 CASGTTRDTQYF TGTGCCAGCGGAACGACCAGGGATACGCAGTATTTT
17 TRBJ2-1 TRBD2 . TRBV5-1 CASSSKPPTSGPNEQFF TGCGCCAGCAGCTCAAAACCACCGACTAGCGGTCCCAATGAGCAGTTCTTC
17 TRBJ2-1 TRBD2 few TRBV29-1 CSVEGTSSVKIRNEQFF TGCAGCGTTGAGGGGACTAGCTCTGTGAAGATTCGGAATGAGCAGTTCTTC
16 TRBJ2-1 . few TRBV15 CATSLPSTGPHNEQFF TGTGCCACCAGCTTACCATCGACAGGCCCCCACAATGAGCAGTTCTTC
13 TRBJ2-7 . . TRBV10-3 CAIGQGEGYEQYF TGTGCCATCGGGCAGGGTGAAGGCTACGAGCAGTACTTC
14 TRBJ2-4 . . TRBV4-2 CASSQPGGNNIQYF TGTGCCAGCAGCCAACCAGGGGGGAACAACATTCAGTACTTC
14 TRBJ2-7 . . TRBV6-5 CASSYHRVQYEQYF TGTGCCAGCAGTTACCACAGGGTCCAGTACGAGCAGTACTTC
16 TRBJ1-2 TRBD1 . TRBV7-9 CASNPGLGQGSDGYTF TGTGCCAGCAACCCAGGACTGGGACAGGGATCGGATGGCTACACCTTC
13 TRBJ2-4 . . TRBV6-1 CASSARGKNIQYF TGTGCCAGCAGTGCCAGGGGCAAAAACATTCAGTACTTC
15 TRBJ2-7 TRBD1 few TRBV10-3 CAISEGEGADYEQYF TGTGCCATCAGTGAGGGTGAGGGGGCGGACTACGAGCAGTACTTC
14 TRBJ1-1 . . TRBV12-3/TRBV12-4 CASTTSRQSRSAFF TGTGCCAGCACCACGTCGAGACAATCGCGCTCGGCTTTCTTT
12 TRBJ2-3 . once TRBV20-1 CSASYHADTQYF TGCAGTGCTAGCTACCACGCGGATACGCAGTATTTT